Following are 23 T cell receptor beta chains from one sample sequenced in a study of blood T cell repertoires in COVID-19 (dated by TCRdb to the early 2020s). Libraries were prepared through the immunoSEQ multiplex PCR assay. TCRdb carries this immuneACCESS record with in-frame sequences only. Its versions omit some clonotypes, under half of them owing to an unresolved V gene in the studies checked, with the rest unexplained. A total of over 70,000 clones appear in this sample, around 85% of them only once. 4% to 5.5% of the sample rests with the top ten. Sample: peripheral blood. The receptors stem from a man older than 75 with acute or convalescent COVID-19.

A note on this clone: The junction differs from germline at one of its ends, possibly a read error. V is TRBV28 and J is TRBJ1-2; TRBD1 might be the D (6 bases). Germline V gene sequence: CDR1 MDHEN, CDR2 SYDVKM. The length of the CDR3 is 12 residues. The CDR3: CASSSLRQERLF. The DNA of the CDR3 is TGTGCCAGCAGTTCCCTAAGACAGGAAAGACTCTTC.

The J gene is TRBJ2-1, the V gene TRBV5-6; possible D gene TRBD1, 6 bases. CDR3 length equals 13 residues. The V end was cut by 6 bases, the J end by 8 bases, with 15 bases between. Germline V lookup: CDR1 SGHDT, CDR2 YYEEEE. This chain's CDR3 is CASNRLQGDEQFF. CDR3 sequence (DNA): TGTGCCAGCAATCGACTACAGGGCGATGAGCAGTTCTTC.

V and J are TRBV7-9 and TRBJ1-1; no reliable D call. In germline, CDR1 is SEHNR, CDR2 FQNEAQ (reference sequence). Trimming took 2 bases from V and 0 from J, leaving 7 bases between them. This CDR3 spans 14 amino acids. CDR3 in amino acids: CASSLNTLNTEAFF. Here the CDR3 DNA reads TGTGCCAGCAGCTTAAACACCTTGAACACTGAAGCTTTCTTT. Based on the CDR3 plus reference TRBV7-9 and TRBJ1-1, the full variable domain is DTGVSQNPRHKITKRGQNVTFRCDPISEHNRLYWYRQTLGQGPEFLTYFQNEAQLEKSRLLSDRFSAERPKGSFSTLEIQRTEQGDSAMYLCASSLNTLNTEAFFGQGTRLTVV.

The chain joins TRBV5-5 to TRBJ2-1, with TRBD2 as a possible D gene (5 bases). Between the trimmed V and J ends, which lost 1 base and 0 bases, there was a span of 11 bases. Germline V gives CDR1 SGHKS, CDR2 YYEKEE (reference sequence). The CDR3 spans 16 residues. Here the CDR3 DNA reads TGTGCCAGCAGCTTGTCCGACTACAGCTCCTACAATGAGCAGTTCTTC. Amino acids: CASSLSDYSSYNEQFF.

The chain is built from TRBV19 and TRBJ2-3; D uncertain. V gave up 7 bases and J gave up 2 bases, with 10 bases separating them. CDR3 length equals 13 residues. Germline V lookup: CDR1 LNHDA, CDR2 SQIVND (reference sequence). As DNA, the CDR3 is TGTGCCAGTACGGTCGGAGACACAGATACGCAGTATTTT. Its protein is CASTVGDTDTQYF. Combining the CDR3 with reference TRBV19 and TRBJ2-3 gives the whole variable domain DGGITQSPKYLFRKEGQNVTLSCEQNLNHDAMYWYRQDPGQGLRLIYYSQIVNDFQKGDIAEGYSVSREKKESFPLTVTSAQKNPTAFYLCASTVGDTDTQYFGPGTRLTVL.

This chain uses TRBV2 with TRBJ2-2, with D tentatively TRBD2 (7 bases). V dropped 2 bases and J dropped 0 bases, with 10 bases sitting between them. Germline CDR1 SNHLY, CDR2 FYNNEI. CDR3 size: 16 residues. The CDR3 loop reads CASSERGAANTGELFF. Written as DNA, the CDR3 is TGTGCCAGCAGTGAACGGGGGGCAGCGAACACCGGGGAGCTGTTTTTT.

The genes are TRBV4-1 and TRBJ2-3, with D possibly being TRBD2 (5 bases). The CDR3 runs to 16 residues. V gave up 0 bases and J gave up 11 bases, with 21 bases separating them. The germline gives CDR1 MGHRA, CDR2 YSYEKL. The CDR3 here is CASSQDWRTGLKKQYF. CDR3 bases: TGCGCCAGCAGCCAAGATTGGCGGACGGGGTTGAAGAAGCAGTATTTT.

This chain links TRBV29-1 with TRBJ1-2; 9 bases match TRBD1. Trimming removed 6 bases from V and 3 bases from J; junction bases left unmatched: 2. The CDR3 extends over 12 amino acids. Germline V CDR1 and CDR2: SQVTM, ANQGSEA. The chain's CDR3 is CSVRQGDYGYTF. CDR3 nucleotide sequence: TGCAGCGTCAGACAGGGGGACTATGGCTACACCTTC.

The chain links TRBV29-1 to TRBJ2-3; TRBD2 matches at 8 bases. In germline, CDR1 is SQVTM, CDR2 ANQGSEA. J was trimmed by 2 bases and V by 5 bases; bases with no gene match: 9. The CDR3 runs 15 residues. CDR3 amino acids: CSVRRIAGSTDTQYF. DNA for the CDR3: TGCAGCGTTCGCCGGATAGCGGGATCCACAGATACGCAGTATTTT.

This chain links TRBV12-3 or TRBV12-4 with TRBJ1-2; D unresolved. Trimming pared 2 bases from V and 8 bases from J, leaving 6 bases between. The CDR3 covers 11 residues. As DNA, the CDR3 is TGTGCCAGCAGTTTACGGTGGGGCTACACCTTC. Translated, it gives CASSLRWGYTF.

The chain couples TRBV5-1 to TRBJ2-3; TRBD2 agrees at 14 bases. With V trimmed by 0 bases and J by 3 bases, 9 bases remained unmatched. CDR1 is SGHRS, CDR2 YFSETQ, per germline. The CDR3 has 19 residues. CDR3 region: CASSLAKTSGGVGTDTQYF. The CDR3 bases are TGCGCCAGCAGCTTGGCCAAGACTAGCGGGGGGGTCGGAACAGATACGCAGTATTTT.

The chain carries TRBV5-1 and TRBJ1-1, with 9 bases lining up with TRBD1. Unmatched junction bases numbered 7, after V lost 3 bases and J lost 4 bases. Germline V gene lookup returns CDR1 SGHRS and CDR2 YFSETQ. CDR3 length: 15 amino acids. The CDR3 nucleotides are TGCGCCAGCAGCTACGGACAGGGGTGGGTCACTGAAGCTTTCTTT. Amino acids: CASSYGQGWVTEAFF.

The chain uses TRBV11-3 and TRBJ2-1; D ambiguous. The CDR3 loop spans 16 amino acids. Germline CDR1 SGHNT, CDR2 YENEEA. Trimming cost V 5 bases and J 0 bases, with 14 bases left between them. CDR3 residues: CASSRDSLGSYNEQFF. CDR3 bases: TGTGCCAGCAGCCGAGACTCCCTTGGCTCCTACAATGAGCAGTTCTTC.

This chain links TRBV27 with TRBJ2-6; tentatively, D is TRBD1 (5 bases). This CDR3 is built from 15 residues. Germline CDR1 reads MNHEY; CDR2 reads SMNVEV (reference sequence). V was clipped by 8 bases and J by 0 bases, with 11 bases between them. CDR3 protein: CASGIDSSGANVLTF. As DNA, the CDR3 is TGTGCCAGCGGCATTGACAGCTCTGGGGCCAACGTCCTGACTTTC.

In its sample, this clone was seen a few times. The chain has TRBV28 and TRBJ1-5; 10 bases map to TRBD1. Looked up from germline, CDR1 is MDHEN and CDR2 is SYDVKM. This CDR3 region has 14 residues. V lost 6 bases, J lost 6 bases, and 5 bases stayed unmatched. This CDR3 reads CASSPGTGAQPQHF. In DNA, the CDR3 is TGTGCCAGCAGCCCCGGGACAGGGGCTCAGCCCCAGCATTTT.

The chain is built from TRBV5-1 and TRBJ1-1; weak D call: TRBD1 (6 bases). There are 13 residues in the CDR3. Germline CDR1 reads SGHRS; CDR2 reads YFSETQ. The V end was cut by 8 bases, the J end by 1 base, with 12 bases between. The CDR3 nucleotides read TGCGCCAGTAACAGGGCCCCGAACACTGAAGCTTTCTTT. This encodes CASNRAPNTEAFF. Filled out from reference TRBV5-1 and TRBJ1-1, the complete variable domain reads KAGVTQTPRYLIKTRGQQVTLSCSPISGHRSVSWYQQTPGQGLQFLFEYFSETQRNKGNFPGRFSGRQFSNSRSEMNVSTLELGDSALYLCASNRAPNTEAFFGQGTRLTVV.

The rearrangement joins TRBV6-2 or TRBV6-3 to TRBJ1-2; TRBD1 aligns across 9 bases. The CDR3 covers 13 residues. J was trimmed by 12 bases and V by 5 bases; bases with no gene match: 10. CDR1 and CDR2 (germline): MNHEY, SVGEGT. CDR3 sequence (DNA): TGTGCCAGCAGTCCGACAGGGGGGATGGTCCACACCTTC. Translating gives CASSPTGGMVHTF.

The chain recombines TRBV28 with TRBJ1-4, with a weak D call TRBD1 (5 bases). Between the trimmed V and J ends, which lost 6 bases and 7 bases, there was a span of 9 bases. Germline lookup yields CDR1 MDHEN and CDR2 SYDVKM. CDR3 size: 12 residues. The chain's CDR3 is CASRGRPEKLFF. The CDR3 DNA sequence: TGTGCCAGCAGGGGGCGCCCTGAAAAACTGTTTTTT. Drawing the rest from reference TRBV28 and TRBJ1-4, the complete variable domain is DVKVTQSSRYLVKRTGEKVFLECVQDMDHENMFWYRQDPGLGLRLIYFSYDVKMKEKGDIPEGYSVSREKKERFSLILESASTNQTSMYLCASRGRPEKLFFGSGTQLSVL.

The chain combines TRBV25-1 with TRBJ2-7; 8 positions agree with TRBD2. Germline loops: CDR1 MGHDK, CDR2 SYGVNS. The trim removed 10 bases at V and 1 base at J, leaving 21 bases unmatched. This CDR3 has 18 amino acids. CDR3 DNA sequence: TGTGCCACCTCATTTCCCCCAGGGACTAGTTGTGGGTCCTACGAGCAGTACTTC. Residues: CATSFPPGTSCGSYEQYF.

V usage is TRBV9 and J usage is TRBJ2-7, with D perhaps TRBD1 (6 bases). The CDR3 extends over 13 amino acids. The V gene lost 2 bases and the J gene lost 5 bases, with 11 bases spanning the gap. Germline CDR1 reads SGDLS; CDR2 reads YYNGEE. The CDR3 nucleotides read TGTGCCAGCAGCGTGGGGGCGATACACGAGCAGTACTTC. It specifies CASSVGAIHEQYF.

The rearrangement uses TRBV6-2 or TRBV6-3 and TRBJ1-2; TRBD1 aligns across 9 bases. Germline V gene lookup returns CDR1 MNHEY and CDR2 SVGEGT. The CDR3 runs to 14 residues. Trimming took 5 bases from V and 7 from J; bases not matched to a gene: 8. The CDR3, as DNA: TGTGCCAGCAGTCCACAGGGGGCGCAGAGTGGCTACACCTTC. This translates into CASSPQGAQSGYTF.

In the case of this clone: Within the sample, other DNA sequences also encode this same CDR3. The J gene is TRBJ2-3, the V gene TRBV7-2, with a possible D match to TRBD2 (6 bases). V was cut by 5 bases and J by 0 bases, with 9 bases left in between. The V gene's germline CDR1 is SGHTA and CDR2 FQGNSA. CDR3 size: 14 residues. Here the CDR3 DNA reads TGTGCCAGCAGCGGGGGAGGAAGCACAGATACGCAGTATTTT. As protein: CASSGGGSTDTQYF.

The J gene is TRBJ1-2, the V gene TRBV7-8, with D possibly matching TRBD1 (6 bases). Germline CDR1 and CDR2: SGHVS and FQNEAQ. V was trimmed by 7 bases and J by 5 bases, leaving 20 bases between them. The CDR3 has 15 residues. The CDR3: CASKETGTDLYGYTF. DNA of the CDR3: TGTGCCAGCAAAGAAACAGGGACGGATCTGTATGGCTACACCTTC.